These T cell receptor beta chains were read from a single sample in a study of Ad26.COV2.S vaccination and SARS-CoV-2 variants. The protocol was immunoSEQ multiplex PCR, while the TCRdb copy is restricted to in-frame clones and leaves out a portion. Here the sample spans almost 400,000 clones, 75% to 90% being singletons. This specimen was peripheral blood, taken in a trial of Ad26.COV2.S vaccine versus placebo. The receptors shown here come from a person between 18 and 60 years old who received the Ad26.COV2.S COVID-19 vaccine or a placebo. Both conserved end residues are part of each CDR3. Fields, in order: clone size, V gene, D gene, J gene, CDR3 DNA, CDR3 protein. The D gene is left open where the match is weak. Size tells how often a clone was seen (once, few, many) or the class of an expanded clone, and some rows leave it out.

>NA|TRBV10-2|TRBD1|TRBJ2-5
TGCGCCAGCCGAAGGACAGGGGAAGAGACCCAGTACTTC
CASRRTGEETQYF
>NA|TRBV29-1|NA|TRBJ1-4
TGCAGCGTTCGGGAGGGGAATGAAAAACTGTTTTTT
CSVREGNEKLFF
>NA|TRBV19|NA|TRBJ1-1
TGTGCCAAGTACTACCCGGTAGGCCGGGGGTACACTGAAGCTTTCTTT
CAKYYPVGRGYTEAFF
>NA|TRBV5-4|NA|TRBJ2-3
TGTGCCAGCAGCTTGCAGGCTAGCGGCACAGATACGCAGTATTTT
CASSLQASGTDTQYF
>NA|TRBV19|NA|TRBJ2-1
TGTGCCAGTAGTATAAGGAGAGGGAACTCATACAATGAGCAGTTCTTC
CASSIRRGNSYNEQFF
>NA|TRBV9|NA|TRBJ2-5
TGTGCCAGCAGCGTATCCCAGGTCCGGGAGACCCAGTACTTC
CASSVSQVRETQYF
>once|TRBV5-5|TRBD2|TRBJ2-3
TGTGCCAGCAGCTTGGGGGGACTAGCGGGCGATACGCAGTATTTT
CASSLGGLAGDTQYF
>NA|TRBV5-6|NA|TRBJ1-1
TGTGCCAGCAGCTCTACCTCATCTGAAGCTTTCTTT
CASSSTSSEAFF
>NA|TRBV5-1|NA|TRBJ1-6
TGCGCCAGCAGCCCTTCATTCGGGTCCTATAATTCACCCCTCCACTTT
CASSPSFGSYNSPLHF
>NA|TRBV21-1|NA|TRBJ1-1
TGTGCCAGCAGCAAACCCCCAGGGGTCGAAACTGAAGCTTTCTTT
CASSKPPGVETEAFF
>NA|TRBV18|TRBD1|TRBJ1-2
TGTGCCAGCTCACCGAGACAGGGCACAAGCTACACCTTC
CASSPRQGTSYTF
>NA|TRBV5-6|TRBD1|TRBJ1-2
TGTGCCAGCAGAAGACCGGGACAGAGCTATGGCTACACCTTC
CASRRPGQSYGYTF
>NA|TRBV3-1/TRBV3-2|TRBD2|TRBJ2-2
TGTGCCAGCAGCCAGGGTCTAGCGGGTTTCACCGGGGAGCTGTTTTTT
CASSQGLAGFTGELFF
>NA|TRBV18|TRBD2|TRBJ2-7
TGTGCCAGCTCACCAAGGACTAGCGGGTACGAGCAGTACTTC
CASSPRTSGYEQYF
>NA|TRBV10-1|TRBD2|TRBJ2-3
TGCGCCAGCAGCGATGGGACTAGCCGAGATACGCAGTATTTT
CASSDGTSRDTQYF
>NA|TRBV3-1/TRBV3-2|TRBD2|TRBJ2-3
TGTGCCAGCAGCCAAGGGACTAGCGGGATTGATACGCAGTATTTT
CASSQGTSGIDTQYF
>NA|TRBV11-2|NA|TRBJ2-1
TGTGCCAGCGGGCTCTCCTACAATGAGCAGTTCTTC
CASGLSYNEQFF
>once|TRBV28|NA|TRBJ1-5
TGTGCCAGCAGTCTAACGACAGGAGTCAATCAGCCCCAGCATTTT
CASSLTTGVNQPQHF
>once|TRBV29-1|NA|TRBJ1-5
TGCAGCGCCCAGGTGACTGAGAATAGCAATCAGCCCCAGCATTTT
CSAQVTENSNQPQHF
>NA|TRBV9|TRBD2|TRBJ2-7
TGTGCCAGCAGCCTAGGAGCGGGAGGGCCCCTTTACGAGCAGTACTTC
CASSLGAGGPLYEQYF
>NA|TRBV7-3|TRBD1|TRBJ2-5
TGTGCCAGCAGCTTAACCGGACAGGGGAGTGGAGAGACCCAGTACTTC
CASSLTGQGSGETQYF
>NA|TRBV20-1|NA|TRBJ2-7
TGCAGTGCTAGTCGGGACAACTACGAGCAGTACTTC
CSASRDNYEQYF
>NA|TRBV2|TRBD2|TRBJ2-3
TGTGCCAGCAGTCCAACTAGCGGGAATGCAGATACGCAGTATTTT
CASSPTSGNADTQYF
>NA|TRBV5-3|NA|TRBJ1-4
TGTGCCAGCACCCATGTAATGTCCAGGAAGGTAGGAAAACTGTTTTTT
CASTHVMSRKVGKLFF
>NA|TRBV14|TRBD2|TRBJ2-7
TGTGCCAGCAGCCGACTAGCGGGACCCTACGAGCAGTACTTC
CASSRLAGPYEQYF
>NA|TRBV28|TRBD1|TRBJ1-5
TGTGCCAGCAGTCCAAATGGACAGGGCGAGCAGCCCCAGCATTTT
CASSPNGQGEQPQHF
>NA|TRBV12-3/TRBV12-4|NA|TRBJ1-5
TGTGCCAGCAGTTTAAAGCATATCCCCCAGCATTTT
CASSLKHIPQHF
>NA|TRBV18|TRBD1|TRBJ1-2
TGTGCCAGCTCACCGTGGGACAGGGGGCGCCCCGATGGCTACACCTTC
CASSPWDRGRPDGYTF
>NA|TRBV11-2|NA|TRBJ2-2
TGTGCCAGCAGCTTTCGAGGAGTGGTCACCGGGGAGCTGTTTTTT
CASSFRGVVTGELFF
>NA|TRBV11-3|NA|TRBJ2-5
TGTGCCAGCAGCTTCGTGGACAGTTCCTTGGGGACCCAGTACTTC
CASSFVDSSLGTQYF
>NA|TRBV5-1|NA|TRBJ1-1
TGCGCCAGCAGCTTGGATGGTAGCACTGAAGCTTTCTTT
CASSLDGSTEAFF
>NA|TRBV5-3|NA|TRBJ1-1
TGTGCCAGAAGCTTGGACAGAAGCACTGAAGCTTTCTTT
CARSLDRSTEAFF
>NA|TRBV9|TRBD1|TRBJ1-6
TGTGCCAGCAGCGTAGAGGGCACAGGGGGCGGGAGTTCACCCCTCCACTTT
CASSVEGTGGGSSPLHF
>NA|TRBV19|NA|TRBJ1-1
TGTGCCAGTAGTATGGTAGGGTGGGGAATGAACACTGAAGCTTTCTTT
CASSMVGWGMNTEAFF
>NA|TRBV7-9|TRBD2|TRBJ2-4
TGTGCCAGCAGGGGACAGACTAGCGGGACGGAAAACATTCAGTACTTC
CASRGQTSGTENIQYF
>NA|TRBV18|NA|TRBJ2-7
TGTGCCAGCTCACCGGGCGCGAACTACGAGCAGTACTTC
CASSPGANYEQYF
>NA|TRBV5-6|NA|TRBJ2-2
TGTGCCAGCAGCTTTTTTGGTAGTAGGGGTGCTAACGGGGAGCTGTTTTTT
CASSFFGSRGANGELFF
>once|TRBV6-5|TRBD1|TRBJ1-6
TGTGCCAGCAGGATGACAGGGTTCAGTAATTCACCCCTCCACTTT
CASRMTGFSNSPLHF
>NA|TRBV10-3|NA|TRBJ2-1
TGTGCCATCAGAGAGACCGGGTCAGTAAGCAATGAGCAGTTCTTC
CAIRETGSVSNEQFF
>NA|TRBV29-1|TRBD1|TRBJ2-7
TGCAGCGTTGTTATATCGGGGACAGGGGGCCCCTACGAGCAGTACTTC
CSVVISGTGGPYEQYF
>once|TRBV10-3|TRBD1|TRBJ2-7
TGTGCCATCAGTGAAGACAGGGAGCGGTACGAGCAGTACTTC
CAISEDRERYEQYF
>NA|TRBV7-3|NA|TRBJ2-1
TGTGCCAGCAGCTTAACCCTGCCGACCAAGGGGGAGTTCTTC
CASSLTLPTKGEFF
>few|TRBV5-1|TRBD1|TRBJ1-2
TGCGCCAGCAGCTCCACAGGGGGGTCAGTAGGCTACACCTTC
CASSSTGGSVGYTF
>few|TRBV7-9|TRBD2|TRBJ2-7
TGTGCCAGCAGCCGCGCCGGGGGCGAGACTAGCGGGAGTTACGAGCAGTACTTC
CASSRAGGETSGSYEQYF
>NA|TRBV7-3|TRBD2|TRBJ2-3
TGTGCCAGCAGGTCCGGGCTAGCGGTGAGCACAGATACGCAGTATTTT
CASRSGLAVSTDTQYF
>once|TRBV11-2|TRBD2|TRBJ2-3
TGTGCCAGCAGCGCATTCCCGGCGACTAGCGGGGCAAGCACAGATACGCAGTATTTT
CASSAFPATSGASTDTQYF
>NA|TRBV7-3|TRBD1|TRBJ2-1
TGTGCCAGCAGTCGGACAGGGGGTTACCATGAGCAGTTCTTC
CASSRTGGYHEQFF
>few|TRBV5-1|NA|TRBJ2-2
TGCGCCAGCAGCTTACAGACTGGGAACACCGGGGAGCTGTTTTTT
CASSLQTGNTGELFF
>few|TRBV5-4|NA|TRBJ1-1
TGTGCCAGCAGCTTCCCAGCCGCAGGGAACACTGAAGCTTTCTTT
CASSFPAAGNTEAFF
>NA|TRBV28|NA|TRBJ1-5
TGTGCCAGCCACCATGGCAGAAATCAGCCCCAGCATTTT
CASHHGRNQPQHF
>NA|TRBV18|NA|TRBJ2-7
TGTGCCAGCTCACCCCTCTTGGGCGAGCAGTACTTC
CASSPLLGEQYF
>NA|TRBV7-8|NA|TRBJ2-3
TGTGCCAGCAGCTTAGACGGTAGGAGGGCAGATACGCAGTATTTT
CASSLDGRRADTQYF
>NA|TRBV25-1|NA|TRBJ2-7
TGTGCCAGCAGCGGGGAGGGACGAGGGGGTTCCTACGAGCAGTACTTC
CASSGEGRGGSYEQYF
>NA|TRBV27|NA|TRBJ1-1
TGTGCCAGCAGTTTGTCGAGGAACACTGAAGCTTTCTTT
CASSLSRNTEAFF
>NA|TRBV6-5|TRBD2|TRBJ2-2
TGTGCCAGCAGTATCCCCCCGGGAGGCACCGGGGAGCTGTTTTTT
CASSIPPGGTGELFF
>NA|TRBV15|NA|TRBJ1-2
TGTGCCACCGGTTGGGCAGGGCGCCGCGAATATGGCTACACCTTC
CATGWAGRREYGYTF
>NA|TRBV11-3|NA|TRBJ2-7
TGTGCCAGCAGCTTAGTGACAGGCGCTTTCTCCTACGAGCAGTACTTC
CASSLVTGAFSYEQYF
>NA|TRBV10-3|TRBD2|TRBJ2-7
TGTGCCATCAGGGCAGCGGGAGGCGCAAAAAGCTCCTACGAGCAGTACTTC
CAIRAAGGAKSSYEQYF
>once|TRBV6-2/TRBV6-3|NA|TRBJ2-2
TGTGCCAGCAGTTTGGAGACCGGACAAAGCAACGCGAACACCGGGGAGCTGTTTTTT
CASSLETGQSNANTGELFF